This T cell receptor (beta chain) was sequenced in a study of T cells in Graves' hyperthyroidism and ophthalmopathy. General study findings and limits: Most thyroid clonotypes that were expanded above 0.001 also turned up in blood.

The TCR beta CDR3 regions underwent amplification using RNA transcripts as the source. A set of HTBI primers served as the primers for a first-round RT-PCR of the TCR CDR3. TCRdb itself ran the multiplex PCR reads through MiXCR, one entry per CDR3 protein. The data show roughly 510,000 distinct CDR3 sequences, with around 20% seen just once and about 30% held by the top ten. Exclusion of a patient resulted from uncontrolled infection, other autoimmune disease, pregnancy or lactation. Germline V gene lookup returns CDR1 SQVTM and CDR2 ANQGSEA. The ends were cut back, 5 bases at V and 3 bases at J, with 10 bases in the middle. The CDR3 is 12 amino acids. This clonotype occurred many times. Its target is unknown.

Sequenced: blood. V and J are TRBV29-1 and TRBJ1-1; D gene ambiguous. This TCR was recovered from a man aged 18 to 29 with Graves' hyperthyroidism. The CDR3 region has the DNA TGCAGCGTTTCATCCAGATACACTGAAGCTTTCTTT. This encodes CSVSSRYTEAFF.